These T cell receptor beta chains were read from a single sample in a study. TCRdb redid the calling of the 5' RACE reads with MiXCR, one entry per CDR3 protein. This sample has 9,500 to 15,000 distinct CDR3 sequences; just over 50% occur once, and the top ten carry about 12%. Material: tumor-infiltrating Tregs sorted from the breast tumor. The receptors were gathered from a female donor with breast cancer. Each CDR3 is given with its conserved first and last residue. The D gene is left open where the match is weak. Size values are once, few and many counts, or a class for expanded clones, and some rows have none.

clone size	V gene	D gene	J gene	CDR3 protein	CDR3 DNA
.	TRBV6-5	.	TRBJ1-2	CASSYGGRAGYTF	TGTGCCAGCAGTTACGGGGGACGTGCCGGCTACACCTTC
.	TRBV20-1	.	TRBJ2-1	CSALTRGSYNEQFF	TGCAGTGCGTTGACTAGGGGCTCCTACAATGAGCAGTTCTTC
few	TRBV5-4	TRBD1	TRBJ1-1	CASSPGQGRTEAFF	TGTGCCAGCAGCCCCGGACAGGGGAGGACTGAAGCTTTCTTT
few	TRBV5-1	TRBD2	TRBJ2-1	CASSFLAGASNEQFF	TGCGCCAGCAGCTTCCTAGCGGGAGCCTCCAATGAGCAGTTCTTC
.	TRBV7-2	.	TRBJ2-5	CASSSRVQETQYF	TGTGCCAGCAGCTCCAGGGTCCAAGAGACCCAGTACTTC
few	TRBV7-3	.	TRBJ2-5	CASSLDPQETQYF	TGTGCCAGCAGCTTAGATCCGCAAGAGACCCAGTACTTC
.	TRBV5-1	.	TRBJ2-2	CASSPDHGDSGPYTGELFF	TGCGCCAGCAGCCCCGACCATGGGGACTCCGGGCCCTACACCGGGGAGCTGTTTTTT
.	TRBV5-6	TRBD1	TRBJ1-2	CASSLLGQGIGGYTF	TGTGCCAGCAGCTTGTTGGGACAGGGTATTGGTGGCTACACCTTC
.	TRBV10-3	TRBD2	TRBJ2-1	CAISGFSGASYNEQFF	TGTGCCATCAGTGGCTTTAGCGGGGCTTCCTACAATGAGCAGTTCTTC
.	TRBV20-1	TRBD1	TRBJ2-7	CSAGQNSYEQYF	TGCAGTGCGGGACAGAACTCCTACGAGCAGTACTTC
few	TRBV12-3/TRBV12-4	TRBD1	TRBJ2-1	CASSLKWRDRGNNEQFF	TGTGCCAGCAGTTTGAAGTGGCGGGACAGGGGAAACAATGAGCAGTTCTTC
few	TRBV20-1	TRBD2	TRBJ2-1	CSASPGGNSYNEQFF	TGCAGTGCTAGTCCGGGAGGCAACTCCTACAATGAGCAGTTCTTC
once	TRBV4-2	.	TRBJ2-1	CASSQEHLAEAYNEQFF	TGTGCCAGCAGCCAAGAGCATTTAGCGGAGGCCTACAATGAGCAGTTCTTC
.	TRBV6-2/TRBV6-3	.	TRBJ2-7	CASRRDSKYEQYF	TGTGCCAGCAGACGGGACTCCAAATACGAGCAGTACTTC
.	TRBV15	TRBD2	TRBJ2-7	CATSTQRRASGTYEQYF	TGTGCCACCAGCACCCAACGCCGGGCTAGCGGGACGTACGAGCAGTACTTC
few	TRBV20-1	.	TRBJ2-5	CSPNGGPDQETQYF	TGCAGTCCAAATGGGGGGCCCGACCAAGAGACCCAGTACTTC
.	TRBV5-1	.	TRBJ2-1	CASSSGLFNEQFF	TGCGCCAGCAGTTCGGGACTCTTCAATGAGCAGTTCTTC
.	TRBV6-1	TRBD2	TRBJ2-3	CASSETGGKDTQYF	TGTGCCAGCAGTGAGACGGGAGGGAAGGATACGCAGTATTTT
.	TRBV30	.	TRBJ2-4	CAWSGKVGEAKNIQYF	TGTGCCTGGAGTGGGAAAGTCGGAGAAGCCAAAAACATTCAGTACTTC
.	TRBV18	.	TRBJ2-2	CASSPNTGSGELFF	TGTGCCAGCTCACCCAATACAGGGTCCGGGGAGCTGTTTTTT
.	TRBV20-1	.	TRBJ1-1	CSARVPGTQNTEAFF	TGCAGTGCTAGAGTCCCTGGGACCCAGAACACTGAAGCTTTCTTT
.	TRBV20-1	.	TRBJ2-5	CSARGLGETQYF	TGCAGTGCTAGAGGGCTAGGAGAGACCCAGTACTTC
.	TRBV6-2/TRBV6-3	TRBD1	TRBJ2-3	CASSSYRQGTDTQYF	TGTGCCAGCAGTTCTTACCGACAGGGAACAGATACGCAGTATTTT
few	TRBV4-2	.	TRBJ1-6	CASSHQSGGAWSPLHF	TGTGCCAGCAGCCATCAGTCCGGGGGGGCATGGTCACCCCTCCACTTT
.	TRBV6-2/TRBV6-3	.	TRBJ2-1	CASSYGRLSSYNEQFF	TGTGCCAGCAGTTATGGACGTTTGAGCTCCTACAATGAGCAGTTCTTC
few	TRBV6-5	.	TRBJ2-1	CASSTSRVDNEQFF	TGTGCCAGCAGTACTAGCCGGGTAGACAATGAGCAGTTCTTC
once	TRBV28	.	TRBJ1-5	CASSFSQTHQPQHF	TGTGCCAGCAGTTTTTCACAGACCCATCAGCCCCAGCATTTT
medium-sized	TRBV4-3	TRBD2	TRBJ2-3	CASSQVAGTDTQYF	TGCGCCAGCAGCCAAGTAGCGGGAACAGATACGCAGTATTTT
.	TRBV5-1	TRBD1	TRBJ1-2	CASSSTGNYGYTF	TGCGCCAGCAGCTCGACAGGGAACTATGGCTACACCTTC
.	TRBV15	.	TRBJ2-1	CATSSDRLWGEDNEQFF	TGTGCCACCAGCTCGGATAGGTTATGGGGGGAAGACAATGAGCAGTTCTTC